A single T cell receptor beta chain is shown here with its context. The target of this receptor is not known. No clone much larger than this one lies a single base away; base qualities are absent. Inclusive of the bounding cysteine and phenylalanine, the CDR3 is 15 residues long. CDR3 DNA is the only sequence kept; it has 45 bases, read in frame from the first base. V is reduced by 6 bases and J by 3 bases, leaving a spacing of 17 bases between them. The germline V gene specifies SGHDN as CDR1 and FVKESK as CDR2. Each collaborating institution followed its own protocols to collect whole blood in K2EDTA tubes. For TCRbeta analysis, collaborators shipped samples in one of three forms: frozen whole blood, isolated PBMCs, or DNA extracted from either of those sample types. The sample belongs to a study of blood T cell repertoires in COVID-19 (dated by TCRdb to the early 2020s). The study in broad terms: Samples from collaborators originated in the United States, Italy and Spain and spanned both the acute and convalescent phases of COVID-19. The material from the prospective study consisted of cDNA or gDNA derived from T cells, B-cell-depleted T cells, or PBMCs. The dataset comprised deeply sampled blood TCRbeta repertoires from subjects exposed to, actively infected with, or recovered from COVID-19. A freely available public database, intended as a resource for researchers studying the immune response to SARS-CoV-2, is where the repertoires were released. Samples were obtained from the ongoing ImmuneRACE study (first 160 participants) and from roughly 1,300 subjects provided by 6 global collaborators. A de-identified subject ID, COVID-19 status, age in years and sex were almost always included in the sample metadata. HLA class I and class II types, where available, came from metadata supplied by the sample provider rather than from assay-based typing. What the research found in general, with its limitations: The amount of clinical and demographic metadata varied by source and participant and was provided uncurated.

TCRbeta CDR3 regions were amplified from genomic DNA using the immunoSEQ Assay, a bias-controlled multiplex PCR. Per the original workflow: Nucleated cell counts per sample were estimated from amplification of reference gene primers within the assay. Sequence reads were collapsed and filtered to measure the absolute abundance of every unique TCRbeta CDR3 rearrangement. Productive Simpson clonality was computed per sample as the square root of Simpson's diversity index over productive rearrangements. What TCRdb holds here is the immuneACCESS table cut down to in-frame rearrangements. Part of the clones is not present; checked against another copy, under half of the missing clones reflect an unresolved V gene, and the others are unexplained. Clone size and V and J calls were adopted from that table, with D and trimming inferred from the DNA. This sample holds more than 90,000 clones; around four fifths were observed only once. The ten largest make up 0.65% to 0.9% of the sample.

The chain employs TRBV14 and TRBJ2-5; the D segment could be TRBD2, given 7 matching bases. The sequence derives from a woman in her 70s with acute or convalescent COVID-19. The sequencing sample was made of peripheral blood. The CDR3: CASSPRGGAEETQYF. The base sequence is TGTGCCAGCAGTCCCCGCGGGGGCGCAGAAGAGACCCAGTACTTC.